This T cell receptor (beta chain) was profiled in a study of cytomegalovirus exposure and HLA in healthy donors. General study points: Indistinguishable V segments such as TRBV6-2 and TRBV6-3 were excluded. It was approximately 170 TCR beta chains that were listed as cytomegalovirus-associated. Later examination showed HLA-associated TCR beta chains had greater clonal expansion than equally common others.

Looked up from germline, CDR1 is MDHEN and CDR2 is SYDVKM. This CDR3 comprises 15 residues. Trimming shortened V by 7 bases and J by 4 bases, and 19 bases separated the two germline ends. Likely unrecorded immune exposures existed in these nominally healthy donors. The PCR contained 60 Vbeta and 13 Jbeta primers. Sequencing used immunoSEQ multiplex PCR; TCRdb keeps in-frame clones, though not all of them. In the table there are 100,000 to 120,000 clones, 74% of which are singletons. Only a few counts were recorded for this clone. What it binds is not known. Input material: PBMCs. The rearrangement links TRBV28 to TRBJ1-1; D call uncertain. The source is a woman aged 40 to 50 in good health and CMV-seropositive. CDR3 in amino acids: CASTPGPPPSTEAFF. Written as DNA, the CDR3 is TGTGCCAGCACCCCAGGCCCACCGCCGTCCACTGAAGCTTTCTTT.